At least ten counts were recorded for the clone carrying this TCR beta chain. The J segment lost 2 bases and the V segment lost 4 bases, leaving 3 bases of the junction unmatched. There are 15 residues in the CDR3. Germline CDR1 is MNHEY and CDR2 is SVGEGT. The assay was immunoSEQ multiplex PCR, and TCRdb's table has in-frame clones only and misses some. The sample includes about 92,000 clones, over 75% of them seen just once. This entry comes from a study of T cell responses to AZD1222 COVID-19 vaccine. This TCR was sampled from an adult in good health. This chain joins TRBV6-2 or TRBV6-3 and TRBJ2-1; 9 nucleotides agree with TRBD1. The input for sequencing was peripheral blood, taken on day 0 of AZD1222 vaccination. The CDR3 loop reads CASSWGQGTYNEQFF. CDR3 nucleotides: TGTGCCAGCAGTTGGGGACAGGGAACCTACAATGAGCAGTTCTTC.